The next 27 T cell receptor beta chains were all read from a single sample in a study of early T cells in non-severe SARS-CoV-2 infection. MiXCR was run by TCRdb on the 5' RACE reads, yielding one entry per CDR3 protein. The data contain about 80,000 distinct CDR3 sequences, 5% of them singletons. The sample here was whole blood, taken at baseline. Receptor source: an adult who was a healthcare worker with PCR-confirmed SARS-CoV-2 infection or an uninfected control (not recorded which).

This clonotype was seen a handful of times. The chain joins TRBV20-1 to TRBJ2-3; 8 nucleotides agree with TRBD1. This CDR3 has 14 amino acids. V was clipped by 6 bases and J by 1 base; unmatched bases: 6. The germline gives CDR1 DFQATT, CDR2 SNEGSKA (reference sequence). The CDR3 nucleotides are TGCAGTGCCAATCCGGGACAGGGCACAGATACGCAGTATTTT. This sequence encodes CSANPGQGTDTQYF.

This clonotype showed up many times. The chain joins TRBV20-1 to TRBJ1-2; D remains ambiguous. The V end was cut by 0 bases, the J end by 0 bases, with 11 bases between. CDR1 is DFQATT and CDR2 is SNEGSKA in the germline V gene (reference sequence). The CDR3 extends over 15 amino acids. The CDR3 DNA reads TGCAGTGCTAGAGATCATTCGGCTGCTAACTATGGCTACACCTTC. Its protein product is CSARDHSAANYGYTF.

The chain is built from TRBV7-6 and TRBJ1-4; D call uncertain. Germline assignment: CDR1 SGHVS and CDR2 FNYEAQ. This CDR3 has 15 amino acids. Trimming left V 0 bases short and J 4 bases short, with 9 bases between. CDR3 residues: CASSLAAALNEKLFF. The CDR3 region has the DNA TGTGCCAGCAGCTTAGCGGCAGCGCTTAATGAAAAACTGTTTTTT.

V usage is TRBV2 and J usage is TRBJ2-1; 9 positions match TRBD2. With 3 bases clipped from V and 9 bases from J, the junction kept 9 bases outside the gene matches. Germline CDR1 and CDR2: SNHLY and FYNNEI. This CDR3 contains 15 residues. CDR3 sequence: CASSEWLAGVSEQFF. CDR3 in DNA: TGTGCCAGCAGTGAGTGGTTAGCGGGAGTTAGTGAGCAGTTCTTC.

At least ten counts were recorded for this clonotype. The chain has TRBV29-1 and TRBJ2-1; TRBD1 matches 9 bases. CDR1 SQVTM and CDR2 ANQGSEA come from the germline V gene. The CDR3 length is 13 residues. V was clipped by 6 bases and J by 8 bases; unmatched bases: 8. The CDR3 bases are TGCAGCGTAGGGACAGGGAAGGGCGATGAGCAGTTCTTC. Its protein product is CSVGTGKGDEQFF.

About this clonotype: This sequence may be a read error, since a much larger clone differs from it by one base. The rearrangement uses TRBV4-2 and TRBJ2-1; 8 bases are a match to TRBD1. This CDR3 is built from 15 residues. The germline gives CDR1 LGHNA, CDR2 YNFKEQ. The trim removed 0 bases at V and 10 bases at J, leaving 8 bases unmatched. CDR3 sequence (DNA): TGTGCCAGCAGCCAAGATAAAGGGACAGGTTGGGAGCAGTTCTTC. Protein: CASSQDKGTGWEQFF.

This clonotype has at least ten counts. The gene calls are TRBV5-5 and TRBJ2-1; D may be TRBD1 (5 bases). CDR3 length: 16 amino acids. Trimming pared 4 bases from V and 0 bases from J, leaving 14 bases between. CDR1 is SGHKS and CDR2 is YYEKEE in the germline V gene (reference sequence). The CDR3 sequence is CASSPTDTSSYNEQFF. CDR3 coding DNA: TGTGCCAGCAGCCCGACAGATACGAGCTCCTACAATGAGCAGTTCTTC.

This clonotype was detected ten times or more. V gene TRBV18 combines with J gene TRBJ2-7, with D perhaps given as TRBD1 or TRBD2 (5 bases each). V lost 4 bases to trimming and J lost 2 bases, with 15 bases between them. The CDR3 has 15 amino acids. The germline CDR1 and CDR2 sequences are KGHSH and LQKENI. The CDR3 nucleotides are TGTGCCAGCTCACAGCTTCGGGACGGGGCCTACGAGCAGTACTTC. This encodes CASSQLRDGAYEQYF.

This clonotype was found a few times. The gene calls are TRBV11-2 and TRBJ2-7; 7 nucleotides line up with TRBD1. This CDR3 has 15 residues. V lost 5 bases and J lost 3; bases outside the gene matches: 10. The germline V gene has CDR1 SGHAT and CDR2 FQNNGV. CDR3: CASSPGQVINYEQYF. CDR3 sequence (DNA): TGTGCCAGCAGCCCCGGACAGGTGATTAACTACGAGCAGTACTTC.

The V gene is TRBV7-6, the J gene TRBJ2-7; tentative D call: TRBD2 (5 bases). The CDR3 sequence is 17 residues long. Per germline, CDR1 SGHVS and CDR2 FNYEAQ. The V and J ends lost 2 bases and 0 bases respectively, with 17 bases between them. Here the CDR3 reads CASSLLREGPGSYEQYF. The CDR3 bases are TGTGCCAGCAGCTTACTTCGGGAAGGGCCCGGCTCCTACGAGCAGTACTTC.

In its sample, this clonotype was seen a few times. The chain uses TRBV12-3 or TRBV12-4 and TRBJ2-2; D is unresolved. The CDR3 runs to 15 residues. Trimming left V 10 bases short and J 1 base short, with 16 bases between. CDR3 amino acids: CATYMGILNTGELFF. In DNA, the CDR3 is TGTGCCACCTATATGGGGATTTTGAACACCGGGGAGCTGTTTTTT.

The chain has TRBV6-4 and TRBJ1-2; D is unresolved. The germline V gene encodes CDR1 MRHNA and CDR2 SNTAGT. Trimming pared 0 bases from V and 8 bases from J, leaving 10 bases between. The CDR3 is made up of 13 amino acids. The CDR3: CASSDSYTGGYTF. DNA for the CDR3: TGTGCCAGCAGTGACTCCTACACTGGGGGCTACACCTTC.

The table lists this clonotype with a few counts. CDR3 nucleotide sequence: TGTGCCAGCAGCTTCTACGGGGACCCCAGCGAGCAGTACTTC. Its protein is CASSFYGDPSEQYF. The chain is built from TRBV11-1 and TRBJ2-7; either TRBD1 or TRBD2 may fit D (5 bases each). CDR1 and CDR2 from the germline V gene are SGHAT and FQDESV (reference sequence). The V gene lost 3 bases and the J gene lost 6 bases, with 15 bases spanning the gap. This CDR3 contains 14 residues.

Only a few counts were recorded for this clonotype. This sequence joins TRBV12-3 or TRBV12-4 and TRBJ1-1; no clear D gene. The CDR3 length is 13 residues. Trimming took off 1 base at V and 4 bases at J, with 7 bases between the two ends. The CDR3 bases are TGTGCCAGCAGTTTAGGAGGGATCACTGAAGCTTTCTTT. Its translation is CASSLGGITEAFF.

This clonotype was counted ten times or more. DNA of the CDR3: TGTGCCAGCAGTTCCTCTCTAGATATCGGCACAGATACGCAGTATTTT. It translates to CASSSSLDIGTDTQYF. J is TRBJ2-3 and V is TRBV5-6, with no clear D. CDR1 is SGHDT and CDR2 is YYEEEE in the germline V gene. Trimming removed 5 bases from V and 1 base from J, with 17 bases in between. This CDR3 spans 16 amino acids. Together with reference TRBV5-6 and TRBJ2-3, the CDR3 gives the full variable domain: DAGVTQSPTHLIKTRGQQVTLRCSPKSGHDTVSWYQQALGQGPQFIFQYYEEEERQRGNFPDRFSGHQFPNYSSELNVNALLLGDSALYLCASSSSLDIGTDTQYFGPGTRLTVL.

This clonotype was seen ten or more times. The CDR3 sequence: CASVPEISNYGYTF. In nucleotides, the CDR3 is TGTGCCAGCGTACCAGAGATATCTAACTATGGCTACACCTTC. The chain joins TRBV11-2 to TRBJ1-2; D ambiguous. Germline CDR1 reads SGHAT; CDR2 reads FQNNGV. V was cut by 8 bases and J by 0 bases, with 13 bases left in between. This CDR3 contains 14 residues. Variable domain in full (rest from reference TRBV11-2 and TRBJ1-2): EAGVAQSPRYKIIEKRQSVAFWCNPISGHATLYWYQQILGQGPKLLIQFQNNGVVDDSQLPKDRFSAERLKGVDSTLKIQPAKLEDSAVYLCASVPEISNYGYTFGSGTRLTVV.

The chain combines TRBV4-2 with TRBJ1-4; D not resolved. The CDR3 has 19 amino acids. The ends were cut back, 1 base at V and 7 bases at J, with 25 bases in the middle. The germline V gene encodes CDR1 LGHNA and CDR2 YNFKEQ. The chain's CDR3 is CASSQGQEMPGVYVEKLFF. CDR3 nucleotide sequence: TGTGCCAGCAGCCAAGGCCAGGAGATGCCGGGAGTCTATGTTGAAAAACTGTTTTTT.

This clonotype came up a few times. The chain recombines TRBV20-1 with TRBJ2-7; TRBD1 matches 10 bases. The V gene end was trimmed by 4 bases and the J gene end by 5 bases; junction bases not matched to a gene: 8. This CDR3 spans 14 amino acids. CDR1 and CDR2 (germline): DFQATT, SNEGSKA (reference sequence). The CDR3 sequence is CSAIRGGQGNEQYF. CDR3 bases: TGCAGTGCTATAAGAGGGGGACAGGGGAACGAGCAGTACTTC.

This clonotype was seen many times. This sequence joins TRBV5-1 and TRBJ2-1; perhaps TRBD2 as D (6 bases). This CDR3 region has 17 residues. The germline gives CDR1 SGHRS, CDR2 YFSETQ. Trimming stripped 3 bases from V and 0 bases from J, with 16 bases between. CDR3 coding DNA: TGCGCCAGCAGCTCACGTTACGGCGGGATCTCCTACAATGAGCAGTTCTTC. Translating it yields CASSSRYGGISYNEQFF. The full variable domain, completed using reference TRBV5-1 and TRBJ2-1, is KAGVTQTPRYLIKTRGQQVTLSCSPISGHRSVSWYQQTPGQGLQFLFEYFSETQRNKGNFPGRFSGRQFSNSRSEMNVSTLELGDSALYLCASSSRYGGISYNEQFFGPGTRLTVL.

The V call is TRBV29-1, the J call TRBJ1-2; no reliable D call. The CDR3 sequence is 13 residues long. Germline V CDR1 and CDR2: SQVTM, ANQGSEA. Trimming left V 3 bases short and J 3 bases short, with 11 bases between. CDR3: CSVDPGAHYGYTF. The CDR3 region has the DNA TGCAGCGTTGATCCTGGTGCGCACTATGGCTACACCTTC.

The rearrangement uses TRBV9 and TRBJ2-1, with TRBD2 identical over 8 bases. The trim removed 4 bases at V and 7 bases at J, leaving 13 bases unmatched. The CDR3 is made up of 16 amino acids. Germline V lookup: CDR1 SGDLS, CDR2 YYNGEE. The CDR3 here is CASSPGGALGKNEQFF. CDR3 DNA: TGTGCCAGCAGCCCCGGGGGGGCCCTAGGGAAGAATGAGCAGTTCTTC.

This clonotype was counted a few times. The chain carries TRBV4-2 and TRBJ1-1; no clear D. Trimming took 0 bases from V and 3 from J, leaving 11 bases between them. The germline CDR1 and CDR2 sequences are LGHNA and YNFKEQ. This CDR3 comprises 15 residues. CDR3 loop: CASSQDTGRYTEAFF. CDR3 nucleotides: TGTGCCAGCAGCCAAGATACGGGGAGGTACACTGAAGCTTTCTTT.

The rearrangement uses TRBV6-5 and TRBJ1-5, with 7 bases fitting TRBD1. Unmatched junction bases numbered 8, after V lost 8 bases and J lost 1 base. In germline, CDR1 is MNHEY, CDR2 SVGAGI. This CDR3 has 15 residues. CDR3 residues: CASSPDRASNQPQHF. In DNA, the CDR3 is TGTGCCAGCTCCCCCGACAGGGCGAGCAATCAGCCCCAGCATTTT.

The table lists this clonotype with many counts. V gene TRBV27 combines with J gene TRBJ1-1; the D gene is possibly TRBD1 (6 bases). Trimming left V 0 bases short and J 5 bases short, with 16 bases between. Germline V gives CDR1 MNHEY, CDR2 SMNVEV (reference sequence). The CDR3 extends over 16 amino acids. The DNA of the CDR3 is TGTGCCAGCAGTTTATCAGGGCAGGGGTGGAGTACTGAAGCTTTCTTT. Amino acids: CASSLSGQGWSTEAFF.

There are many counts of this clonotype. The gene calls are TRBV5-6 and TRBJ2-2; 8 nucleotides align to TRBD1. J gave up 7 bases and V 0 bases, and 8 bases lay outside the gene matches. Per the germline V gene, CDR1 is SGHDT and CDR2 is YYEEEE. The CDR3 has 16 residues. The CDR3 DNA reads as TGTGCCAGCAGCTTGGGGGGACGGACAGGGATCGGGGAGCTGTTTTTT. This encodes CASSLGGRTGIGELFF.

There are many counts of this clonotype. This sequence joins TRBV6-1 and TRBJ1-4, with no clear D. The CDR3 is 15 residues long. V lost 1 base to trimming and J lost 8 bases, with 14 bases between them. CDR1 and CDR2 (germline): MNHNS, SASEGT. CDR3 in amino acids: CASSEVRHRGEKLFF. The CDR3 DNA sequence: TGTGCCAGCAGTGAAGTTCGTCATCGAGGGGAAAAACTGTTTTTT.

This clonotype was recorded a few times. J is TRBJ2-2 and V is TRBV24-1; no clear D gene. The CDR3 extends over 17 amino acids. V was trimmed by 4 bases and J by 0 bases, leaving 14 bases between them. Looked up from germline, CDR1 is KGHDR and CDR2 is SFDVKD. The CDR3 loop is CATSDLKSGTNTGELFF. DNA of the CDR3: TGTGCCACCAGTGACCTCAAATCTGGGACGAACACCGGGGAGCTGTTTTTT.